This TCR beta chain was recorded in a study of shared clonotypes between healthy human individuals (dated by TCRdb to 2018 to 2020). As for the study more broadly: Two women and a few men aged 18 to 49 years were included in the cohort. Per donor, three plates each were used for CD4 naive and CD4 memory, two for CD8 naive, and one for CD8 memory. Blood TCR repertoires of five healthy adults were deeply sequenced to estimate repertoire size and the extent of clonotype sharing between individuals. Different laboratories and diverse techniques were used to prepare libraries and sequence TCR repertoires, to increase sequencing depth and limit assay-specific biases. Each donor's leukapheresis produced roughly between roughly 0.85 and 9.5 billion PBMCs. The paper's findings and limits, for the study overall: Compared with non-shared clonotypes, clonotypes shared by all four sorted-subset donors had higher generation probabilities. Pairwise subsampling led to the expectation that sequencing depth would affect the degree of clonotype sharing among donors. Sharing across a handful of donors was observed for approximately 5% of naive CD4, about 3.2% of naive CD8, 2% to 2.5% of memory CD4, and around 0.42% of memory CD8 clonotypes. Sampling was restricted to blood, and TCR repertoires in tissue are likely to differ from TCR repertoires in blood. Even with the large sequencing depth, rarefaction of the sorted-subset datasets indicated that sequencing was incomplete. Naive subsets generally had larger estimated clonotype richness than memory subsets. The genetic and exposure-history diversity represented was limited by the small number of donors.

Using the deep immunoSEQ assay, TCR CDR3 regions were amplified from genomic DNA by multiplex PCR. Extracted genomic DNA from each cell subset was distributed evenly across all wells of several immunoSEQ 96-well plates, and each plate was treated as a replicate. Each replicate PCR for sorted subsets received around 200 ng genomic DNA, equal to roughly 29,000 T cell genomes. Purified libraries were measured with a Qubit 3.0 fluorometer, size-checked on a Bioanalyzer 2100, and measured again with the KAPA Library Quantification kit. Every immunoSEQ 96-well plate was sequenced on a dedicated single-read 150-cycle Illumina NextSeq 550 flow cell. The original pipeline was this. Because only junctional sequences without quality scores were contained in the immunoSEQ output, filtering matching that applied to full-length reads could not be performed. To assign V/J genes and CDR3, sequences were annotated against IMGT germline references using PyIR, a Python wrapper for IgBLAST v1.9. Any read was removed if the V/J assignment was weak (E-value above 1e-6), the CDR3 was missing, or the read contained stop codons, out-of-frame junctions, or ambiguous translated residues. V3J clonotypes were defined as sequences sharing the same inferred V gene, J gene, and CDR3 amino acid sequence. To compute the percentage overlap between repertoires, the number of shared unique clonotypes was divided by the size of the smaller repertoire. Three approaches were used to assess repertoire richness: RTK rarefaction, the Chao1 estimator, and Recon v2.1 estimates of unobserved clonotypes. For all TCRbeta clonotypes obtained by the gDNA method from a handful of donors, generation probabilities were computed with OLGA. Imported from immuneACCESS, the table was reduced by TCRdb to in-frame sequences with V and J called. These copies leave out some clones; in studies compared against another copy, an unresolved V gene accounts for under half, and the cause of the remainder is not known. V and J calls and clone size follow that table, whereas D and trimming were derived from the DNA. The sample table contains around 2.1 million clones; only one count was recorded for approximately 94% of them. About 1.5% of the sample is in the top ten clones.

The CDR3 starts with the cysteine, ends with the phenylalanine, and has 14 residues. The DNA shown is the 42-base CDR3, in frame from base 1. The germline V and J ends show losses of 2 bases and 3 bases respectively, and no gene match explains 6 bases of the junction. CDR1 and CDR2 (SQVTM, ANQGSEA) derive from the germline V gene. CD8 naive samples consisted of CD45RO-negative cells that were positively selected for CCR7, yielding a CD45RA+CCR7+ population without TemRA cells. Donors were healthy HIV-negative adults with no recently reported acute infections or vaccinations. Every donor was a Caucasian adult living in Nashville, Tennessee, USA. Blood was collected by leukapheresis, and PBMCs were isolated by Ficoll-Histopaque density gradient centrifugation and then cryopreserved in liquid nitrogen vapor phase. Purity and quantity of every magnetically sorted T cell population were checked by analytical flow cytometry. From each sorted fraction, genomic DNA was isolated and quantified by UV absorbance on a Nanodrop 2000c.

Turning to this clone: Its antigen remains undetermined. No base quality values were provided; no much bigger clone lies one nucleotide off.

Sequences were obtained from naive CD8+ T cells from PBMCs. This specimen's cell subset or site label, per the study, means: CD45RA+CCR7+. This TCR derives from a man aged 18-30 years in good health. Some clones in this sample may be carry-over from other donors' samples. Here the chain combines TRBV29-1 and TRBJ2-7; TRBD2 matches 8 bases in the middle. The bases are TGCAGCGTTGAATTGCGGGGGGTGGACTACGAGCAGTACTTC. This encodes CSVELRGVDYEQYF.